This passage covers 8 T cell receptor beta chains from one sample sequenced in a study of T cell responses to AZD1222 COVID-19 vaccine. Measured with immunoSEQ multiplex PCR; TCRdb has only the in-frame clones, and not every one. The sample records nearly 90,000 clones, 75% to 90% being singletons. The sample consisted of peripheral blood, taken 28 days after the second AZD1222 dose. These receptors originate from an adult who received the AZD1222 COVID-19 vaccine.

CDR3 nucleotides: TGCGCCAGCAGCCAAGATTATGCGGGGACTGGAAACACCATATATTTT. As protein: CASSQDYAGTGNTIYF. The chain combines TRBV4-3 with TRBJ1-3; D is ambiguous. This CDR3 has 16 residues. Germline-derived CDR1 and CDR2 are LGHNA and YSLEER. V was shortened by 0 bases and J by 2 bases, with 11 bases between the two germline ends.

The chain joins TRBV6-4 to TRBJ1-6; no clear D. This CDR3 region has 13 residues. V was pared by 0 bases and J by 6 bases, with 3 bases between. Germline values: CDR1 MRHNA, CDR2 SNTAGT. The CDR3 sequence: CASSDSVNSPLHF. As DNA, the CDR3 is TGTGCCAGCAGTGACTCCGTTAATTCACCCCTCCACTTT.

The chain carries TRBV28 and TRBJ1-6; D not certain. With 2 bases removed from V and 4 bases from J, the gap between germline ends came to 3 bases. CDR1 and CDR2 from the germline V gene are MDHEN and SYDVKM. The CDR3 length is 13 residues. The CDR3 spells CASSLPYNSPLHF. CDR3 coding DNA: TGTGCCAGCAGTTTACCGTATAATTCACCCCTCCACTTT.

The genes are TRBV6-2 or TRBV6-3 and TRBJ1-5; TRBD1 aligns across 7 bases. CDR3 size: 13 residues. J was trimmed by 5 bases and V by 4 bases; bases with no gene match: 2. Germline CDR1 reads MNHEY; CDR2 reads SVGEGT. The CDR3 reads CASSFTGDQPQHF. CDR3 in DNA: TGTGCCAGCAGTTTCACAGGGGATCAGCCCCAGCATTTT.

The chain couples TRBV24-1 to TRBJ2-3; no clear D gene. V lost 1 base and J 4 bases, leaving 5 bases between the germline ends. The CDR3 covers 13 residues. Per the germline V gene, CDR1 is KGHDR and CDR2 is SFDVKD. The CDR3 DNA reads as TGTGCCACCAGTGATTTTAATTCAGATACGCAGTATTTT. It codes for CATSDFNSDTQYF.

In its sample, this clone was seen a few times. The rearrangement joins TRBV4-2 to TRBJ1-6; perhaps TRBD1 as D (6 bases). The CDR3 loop spans 14 amino acids. Germline lookup yields CDR1 LGHNA and CDR2 YNFKEQ. Trimming pared 4 bases from V and 5 bases from J, leaving 9 bases between. DNA for the CDR3: TGTGCCAGCAGCCGACAGGCGGATAATTCACCCCTCCACTTT. This codes for CASSRQADNSPLHF.

This chain connects TRBV27 to TRBJ1-4; no reliable D call. The CDR3 is 14 residues long. Germline V gives CDR1 MNHEY, CDR2 SMNVEV (reference sequence). V lost 5 bases, J lost 0 bases, and 7 bases lay in between. The CDR3 protein is CASSEAATNEKLFF. Here the CDR3 DNA reads TGTGCCAGCAGTGAGGCTGCAACTAATGAAAAACTGTTTTTT.

The chain is built from TRBV7-9 and TRBJ1-1, with D perhaps TRBD1 (6 bases). The CDR3 has 12 residues. Trimming pared 5 bases from V and 10 bases from J, leaving 14 bases between. Germline V gene lookup returns CDR1 SEHNR and CDR2 FQNEAQ (reference sequence). DNA for the CDR3: TGTGCCAGCAGCCCGGACAGACTGTTAGCTTTCTTT. It specifies CASSPDRLLAFF.